This T cell receptor (beta chain) is drawn from a study of cytomegalovirus exposure and HLA in healthy donors. 60 Vbeta and 13 Jbeta primers were used in PCR. Produced via immunoSEQ multiplex PCR; TCRdb's table is partial and in-frame only. This table has 150,000 to 200,000 clones, roughly three quarters appearing once. This clone came up a few times. No antigen is known for it. After removal of 3 bases from V and 7 bases from J, the junction contained 8 bases not matched to a gene. Germline loops: CDR1 LNHDA, CDR2 SQIVND (reference sequence). The CDR3 has 16 amino acids. Study-wide findings and caveats: Generally TCR sequences proved uncommon, though certain public TCRs appeared in numerous donors. Compared with the approximately 680-donor mean, an Asian-associated ancestry cluster reportedly had fewer N-insertions, according to a later analysis. TCR beta V segments were, for the most part, productive about 87% or about 30% of the time in an earlier analysis. Certain indistinguishable V segments, among them TRBV6-2 and TRBV6-3, were excluded.

The chain employs TRBV19 and TRBJ2-1; TRBD1 matches 11 bases. The sequence derives from a middle-aged woman in good health and CMV-seronegative. The sample taken for sequencing was PBMCs. CDR3 DNA: TGTGCCAGTAGTATCGGTGGACAGGGGGCTGTGAATGAGCAGTTCTTC. Protein product: CASSIGGQGAVNEQFF.